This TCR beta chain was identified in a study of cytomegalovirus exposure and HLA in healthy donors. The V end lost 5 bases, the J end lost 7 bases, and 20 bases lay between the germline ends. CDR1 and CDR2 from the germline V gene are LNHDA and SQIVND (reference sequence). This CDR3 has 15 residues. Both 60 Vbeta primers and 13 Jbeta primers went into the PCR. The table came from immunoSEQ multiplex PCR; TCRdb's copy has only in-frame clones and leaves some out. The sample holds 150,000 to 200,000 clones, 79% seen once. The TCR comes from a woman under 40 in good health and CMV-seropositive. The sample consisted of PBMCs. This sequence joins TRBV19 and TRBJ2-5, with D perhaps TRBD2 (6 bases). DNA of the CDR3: TGTGCCAGTAGTCCGTCGATCGCTCGGGGAGGGACCCAGTACTTC. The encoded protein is CASSPSIARGGTQYF.